The source of this T cell receptor beta chain is a study of blood T cell repertoires in COVID-19. V lost 0 bases and J lost 2; bases outside the gene matches: 3. The CDR3 covers 16 residues. Germline V gene data show CDR1 as MGHRA and CDR2 as YSYEKL. TCRdb's copy holds only in-frame clones and misses some; the assay was immunoSEQ multiplex PCR. The table includes 180,000 or so clones, about 90% detected once. Donors were grouped by their self-reported clinical history. The receptor was derived from a human donor with acute COVID-19. The donor label of this sample is uncertain. The chain has TRBV4-1 and TRBJ2-3; 9 bases are shared with TRBD2. Sequenced sample: PBMCs or T cells enriched from blood (not recorded which). The CDR3 region has the DNA TGCGCCAGCAGCCAAGATAGCGGGGGCCTCACAGATACGCAGTATTTT. Protein sequence: CASSQDSGGLTDTQYF.